Listed below are T cell receptor beta chains from one sample, sequenced in a study of T cells in Graves' hyperthyroidism and ophthalmopathy. TCRdb ran MiXCR on the multiplex PCR reads and lists one entry per CDR3 protein. Altogether more than 350,000 distinct CDR3 sequences are present, roughly 15% being singletons, with the ten largest covering roughly 19%. What was sequenced was blood. The receptors here all came from a woman aged 60-70 years with Graves' ophthalmopathy. Both conserved end residues are part of each CDR3. The order of the fields is V gene, D gene, clone size, J gene, CDR3 DNA, CDR3 protein. The D gene is left open where the match is weak. The listing skips clone size in some rows; elsewhere it reads once, few, many or a size class.

TRBV28	-	many	TRBJ2-5	TGTGCCAGCAGTTTATTAACCAGTGGGATCGACCAGTACTTC	CASSLLTSGIDQYF
TRBV5-1	-	many	TRBJ2-7	TGCGCCAGCAGCATGGACCGACTCGGAGGAGAGCAGTACTTC	CASSMDRLGGEQYF
TRBV5-6	TRBD1	few	TRBJ2-5	TGTGCCAGCAGCTTCAACAGGGGTTTCCAAGAGACCCAGTACTTC	CASSFNRGFQETQYF
TRBV12-3/TRBV12-4	-	many	TRBJ2-7	TGTGCCAGCAGTTTAGTCACGGGGTTAGGCTACGAGCAGTACTTC	CASSLVTGLGYEQYF
TRBV20-1	TRBD2	many	TRBJ2-1	TGCAGTGCTGACCCTGGGACTAGCGGGAGGAGTGAGCAGTTCTTC	CSADPGTSGRSEQFF
TRBV6-1	-	many	TRBJ2-6	TGTGCCAGCAGTAAGGGAGGAGGTATCGGGGCCAACGTCCTGACTTTC	CASSKGGGIGANVLTF
TRBV2	TRBD2	many	TRBJ2-7	TGTGCCAGCGGACTAGCAGGCTACGAGCAGTACTTC	CASGLAGYEQYF
TRBV5-1	-	many	TRBJ1-1	TGCGCCAGCAGCTCCAACGGGGGAACTGAAGCTTTCTTT	CASSSNGGTEAFF
TRBV28	TRBD1	many	TRBJ2-3	TGTGCCAGCAGCCGTACGCTCCCGACAGGGCGTGGAGATACGCAGTATTTT	CASSRTLPTGRGDTQYF
TRBV20-1	-	few	TRBJ2-5	TGCAGTGCTTCCCCGGGACACGCAATCAAAGAGACCCAGTACTTC	CSASPGHAIKETQYF
TRBV30	-	many	TRBJ1-5	TGTGCCTGGAGTGTTGACAGCAATCAGCCCCAGCATTTT	CAWSVDSNQPQHF
TRBV20-1	-	many	TRBJ2-7	TGCAGTGCTAGGCAGGGTCCCTACGAGCAGTACTTC	CSARQGPYEQYF
TRBV6-1	TRBD1	many	TRBJ1-5	TGTGCCACACGAGTTAGGGGACAGGGTATGGAGAGCAATCAGCCCCAGCATTTT	CATRVRGQGMESNQPQHF
TRBV10-3	TRBD1	-	TRBJ2-1	TGTGCCATCAGTGATCTGACAGGGGGAATAAATGAGCAGTTCTTC	CAISDLTGGINEQFF
TRBV12-3/TRBV12-4	-	-	TRBJ2-3	TGTGCCAGCAAGGTGGTGCGGCTGGACGAGCGTGACACAGATACGCAGTATTTT	CASKVVRLDERDTDTQYF
TRBV12-3/TRBV12-4	-	many	TRBJ2-3	TGTGCCAGCACCCTGTGGCGGAGCACAGATACGCAGTATTTT	CASTLWRSTDTQYF
TRBV19	-	-	TRBJ2-3	TGTGCCAGTAGTGAAGACTTCACCAATACGCAGTATTTT	CASSEDFTNTQYF
TRBV5-4	-	few	TRBJ2-3	TGTGCCAGCAACTTGATTAGCAGCACAGATACGCAGTATTTT	CASNLISSTDTQYF
TRBV2	-	many	TRBJ2-5	TGTGCCAGCAGTGGCCTAGTTTGGGAAGAGACCCAGTACTTC	CASSGLVWEETQYF
TRBV29-1	-	many	TRBJ2-3	TGCAGCGCCTCCCGGCTCGAAGCCTCAGATACGCAGTATTTT	CSASRLEASDTQYF
TRBV5-1	-	many	TRBJ1-3	TGCGCCAGCAGCTTGGGCATCTCTGGAAACACCATATATTTT	CASSLGISGNTIYF
TRBV27	-	-	TRBJ2-6	TGTGCCAGCAGTCCCGAACAGGTCGGGGTCTCTGGGGCCAACGTCCTGACTTTC	CASSPEQVGVSGANVLTF
TRBV2	-	many	TRBJ2-1	TGTGCCAGCAGTGCAAGGAGACTGGGATACAATGAGCAGTTCTTC	CASSARRLGYNEQFF
TRBV20-1	-	few	TRBJ2-6	TGCAGTGCTCCCTGGGCAGGGCTAACTGGGGCCAACGTCCTGACTTTC	CSAPWAGLTGANVLTF
TRBV7-9	-	-	TRBJ2-5	TGTGCCAGCAGTTCCGGTTACTCCGTCGAGACCCAGTACTTC	CASSSGYSVETQYF
TRBV28	TRBD2	few	TRBJ2-2	TGTGCCAGCAGCCCCCCCGGACTAGCGGTGAACACCGGGGAGCTGTTTTTT	CASSPPGLAVNTGELFF
TRBV11-2	-	-	TRBJ2-3	TGTGCCAGCAGCTTTCCCTCAGATACGCAGTATTTT	CASSFPSDTQYF